Each of the 26 T cell receptor beta chains below was sequenced from the same sample in a study of T cell responses to AZD1222 COVID-19 vaccine. Only in-frame clones appear in the TCRdb table, and some are missing; sequencing was by immunoSEQ multiplex PCR. Of about 93,000 clones listed, around 85% were seen once; the top ten hold around 5.9%. Sequencing used peripheral blood, obtained on day 0 of AZD1222 vaccination. These receptors all come from an adult in good health.

This sequence joins TRBV7-2 and TRBJ1-2, with unresolved D. This CDR3 is built from 12 residues. Germline V CDR1 and CDR2: SGHTA, FQGNSA. Trimming removed 5 bases at V and 6 bases at J, with 10 bases between. The CDR3 region has the DNA TGTGCCAGCAGCCTATACGCTCATGGCTACACCTTC. It specifies CASSLYAHGYTF.

The chain uses TRBV7-8 and TRBJ1-2; TRBD1 matches 8 bases. The CDR3 is made up of 13 amino acids. V gave up 5 bases and J gave up 5 bases; unmatched junction bases: 4. CDR1 SGHVS and CDR2 FQNEAQ come from the germline V gene. Here the CDR3 reads CASSRDRSYGYTF. For the CDR3, the DNA is TGTGCCAGCAGCCGGGACAGGTCTTATGGCTACACCTTC.

The gene calls are TRBV27 and TRBJ1-2; D perhaps matches TRBD1 (5 bases). Germline V lookup: CDR1 MNHEY, CDR2 SMNVEV (reference sequence). This CDR3 comprises 14 residues. V lost 0 bases to trimming and J lost 2 bases, with 7 bases between them. CDR3 protein: CASSLSWGNYGYTF. In DNA, the CDR3 is TGTGCCAGCAGTTTATCGTGGGGGAACTATGGCTACACCTTC.

V is TRBV2 and J is TRBJ1-2; the match to TRBD1 covers 8 bases. The CDR3 sequence is 14 residues long. V dropped 5 bases and J dropped 4; count of bases not matched to a gene: 6. Per germline, CDR1 SNHLY and CDR2 FYNNEI. CDR3: CASSFGQGFYGYTF. CDR3 DNA sequence: TGTGCCAGCAGTTTTGGACAGGGATTCTATGGCTACACCTTC. The full variable domain, with the rest looked up from reference TRBV2 and TRBJ1-2, is EPEVTQTPSHQVTQMGQEVILRCVPISNHLYFYWYRQILGQKVEFLVSFYNNEISEKSEIFDDQFSVERPDGSNFTLKIRSTKLEDSAMYFCASSFGQGFYGYTFGSGTRLTVV.

The chain uses TRBV6-9 and TRBJ1-1; TRBD1 aligns across 7 bases. Per the germline V gene, CDR1 is MNHGY and CDR2 is SVAAGI. The CDR3 is made up of 14 amino acids. The ends lost 3 bases at V and 2 bases at J; junction bases unmatched: 3. CDR3 sequence (DNA): TGTGCCAGCAGTTACAGGGGGATAAACACTGAAGCTTTCTTT. Its protein product is CASSYRGINTEAFF.

The sample holds one count of this clone. This chain connects TRBV19 to TRBJ2-7, with a possible D match to TRBD2 (7 bases). The germline V gene encodes CDR1 LNHDA and CDR2 SQIVND (reference sequence). CDR3 size: 16 residues. Deletions cut 3 bases from V and 5 bases from J, with 20 bases between. As DNA, the CDR3 is TGTGCCAGTAGTATCGTGGCGGGGGCCATACTCGACGAGCAGTACTTC. It encodes CASSIVAGAILDEQYF.

This chain uses TRBV6-1 with TRBJ1-6; unclear D gene. This CDR3 spans 13 amino acids. The germline V and J ends were trimmed by 0 bases and 7 bases, with 4 bases remaining between them. Germline-derived CDR1 and CDR2 are MNHNS and SASEGT. Written as DNA, the CDR3 is TGTGCCAGCAGTGAAGCGGGGAATTCACCCCTCCACTTT. Translating gives CASSEAGNSPLHF.

The rearrangement links TRBV5-5 to TRBJ2-3, with TRBD1 identical over 10 bases. Trimming cost V 4 bases and J 6 bases; bases outside gene matches: 5. The germline CDR1 and CDR2 sequences are SGHKS and YYEKEE (reference sequence). The CDR3 sequence is 14 residues long. For the CDR3, the DNA is TGTGCCAGCAGCCCGACAGGGGGCGGGGATACGCAGTATTTT. Translated, it gives CASSPTGGGDTQYF.

V usage is TRBV4-3 and J usage is TRBJ1-1; 7 nucleotides match TRBD1. The CDR3 extends over 15 amino acids. Germline assignment: CDR1 LGHNA and CDR2 YSLEER. V lost 1 base and J lost 1; bases outside the gene matches: 3. CDR3 sequence: CASSQVGTENTEAFF. CDR3 bases: TGCGCCAGCAGCCAAGTGGGGACAGAGAACACTGAAGCTTTCTTT.

The chain couples TRBV27 to TRBJ2-3; D unclear. The germline V and J ends were trimmed by 4 bases and 3 bases, with 8 bases remaining between them. CDR1 is MNHEY, CDR2 SMNVEV, per germline (reference sequence). CDR3 length: 13 amino acids. As DNA, the CDR3 is TGTGCCAGCAGTTGGGGTGGGACAGATACGCAGTATTTT. It codes for CASSWGGTDTQYF.

The rearrangement joins TRBV5-5 to TRBJ2-1, with no clear D. The CDR3 is made up of 13 amino acids. Trimming pared 5 bases from V and 8 bases from J, leaving 14 bases between. Per the germline V gene, CDR1 is SGHKS and CDR2 is YYEKEE (reference sequence). In DNA form, the CDR3 reads TGTGCCAGCAGTCCTGGCCCTTTCGATGAGCAGTTCTTC. Encoded protein: CASSPGPFDEQFF.

The V call is TRBV20-1, the J call TRBJ2-7; D is possibly TRBD2 (5 bases). There are 14 residues in the CDR3. Per germline, CDR1 DFQATT and CDR2 SNEGSKA (reference sequence). V was clipped by 3 bases and J by 2 bases, with 14 bases between them. CDR3 protein: CSASGWTEAYEQYF. DNA for the CDR3: TGCAGTGCTAGTGGCTGGACGGAGGCCTACGAGCAGTACTTC.

This clone was picked up a small number of times. The chain is built from TRBV7-2 and TRBJ1-1, with D tentatively TRBD1 (6 bases). There are 14 residues in the CDR3. In germline, CDR1 is SGHTA, CDR2 FQGNSA. The germline V and J ends were trimmed by 6 bases and 7 bases, with 18 bases remaining between them. The CDR3 DNA follows: TGTGCCAGCAGTCGTCCAGGGACAAAGTTTGAAGCTTTCTTT. This sequence encodes CASSRPGTKFEAFF. The variable domain in full, with the rest retrieved from reference TRBV7-2 and TRBJ1-1, is GAGVSQSPSNKVTEKGKDVELRCDPISGHTALYWYRQSLGQGLEFLIYFQGNSAPDKSGLPSDRFSAERTGGSVSTLTIQRTQQEDSAVYLCASSRPGTKFEAFFGQGTRLTVV.

The CDR3 nucleotides are TGCGCCAGCAGCTTAATTACCGGGACAGGGGAAGCTTTCTTT. This gives the protein CASSLITGTGEAFF. The chain links TRBV5-1 to TRBJ1-1; TRBD1 matches 9 bases. CDR1 SGHRS and CDR2 YFSETQ come from the germline V gene. V lost 2 bases, J lost 8 bases, and 7 bases stayed unmatched. CDR3 length: 14 residues.

The V gene is TRBV7-2, the J gene TRBJ1-2; no definite D call. This CDR3 contains 13 residues. Trimming shortened V by 1 base and J by 2 bases, and 5 bases separated the two germline ends. Germline V lookup: CDR1 SGHTA, CDR2 FQGNSA. CDR3 sequence (DNA): TGTGCCAGCAGCTTAGTCTTAAACTATGGCTACACCTTC. This codes for CASSLVLNYGYTF.

The rearrangement links TRBV5-1 to TRBJ1-3; D unclear. Per germline, CDR1 SGHRS and CDR2 YFSETQ. The CDR3 is 14 amino acids. V was pared by 5 bases and J by 0 bases, with 9 bases between. The CDR3 sequence is CASSPRASGNTIYF. Here the CDR3 DNA reads TGCGCCAGCAGTCCTCGGGCCTCTGGAAACACCATATATTTT.

This chain uses TRBV7-2 with TRBJ1-5, with D unresolved. Trimming shortened V by 1 base and J by 13 bases, and 14 bases separated the two germline ends. CDR1 and CDR2 from the germline V gene are SGHTA and FQGNSA. The CDR3 spans 13 residues. The CDR3 reads CASSLGLVKGQHF. DNA for the CDR3: TGTGCCAGCAGCTTAGGTCTCGTTAAGGGTCAGCATTTT.

In this sample, this clone turned up a few times. The rearrangement links TRBV5-1 to TRBJ2-5, with 9 positions matching TRBD1. Trimming took 7 bases from V and 5 from J; bases not matched to a gene: 3. Germline values: CDR1 SGHRS, CDR2 YFSETQ. CDR3 length: 12 residues. CDR3 residues: CASRTGVETQYF. For the CDR3, the DNA is TGCGCCAGCCGGACAGGGGTGGAGACCCAGTACTTC. The complete variable domain, with remaining parts taken from reference TRBV5-1 and TRBJ2-5, reads KAGVTQTPRYLIKTRGQQVTLSCSPISGHRSVSWYQQTPGQGLQFLFEYFSETQRNKGNFPGRFSGRQFSNSRSEMNVSTLELGDSALYLCASRTGVETQYFGPGTRLLVL.

The gene calls are TRBV2 and TRBJ1-1; D might be TRBD1 (6 bases). Trimming removed 1 base from V and 7 bases from J, with 13 bases in between. Germline CDR1 is SNHLY and CDR2 is FYNNEI. This CDR3 comprises 14 residues. The CDR3 protein is CASSEVQGSREAFF. In DNA, the CDR3 is TGTGCCAGCAGTGAAGTACAGGGTAGCCGTGAAGCTTTCTTT.

The rearrangement links TRBV5-6 to TRBJ2-2; D possibly corresponds to TRBD2 (5 bases). The V gene lost 1 base and the J gene lost 4 bases, with 11 bases spanning the gap. The CDR3 spans 15 residues. CDR1 is SGHDT and CDR2 is YYEEEE in the germline V gene. The CDR3 region is CASSLKASSTGELFF. DNA of the CDR3: TGTGCCAGCAGCTTGAAGGCTAGCAGCACCGGGGAGCTGTTTTTT.

The chain is built from TRBV21-1 and TRBJ2-1; TRBD2 is taken as the D call from the table, unchecked against the DNA. TRBV21-1 is a pseudogene. CDR3 length: 14 amino acids. CDR3 amino acids: CASRRLAGVPEQFF. CDR3 DNA: TGTGCCAGCAGGAGACTAGCGGGAGTCCCTGAGCAGTTCTTC.

The chain carries TRBV10-3 and TRBJ2-1, with TRBD2 identical over 11 bases. V lost 5 bases, J lost 1 base, and 4 bases stayed unmatched. Germline V CDR1 and CDR2: ENHRY, SYGVKD. The CDR3 is 16 amino acids. This chain's CDR3 is CAISRLAGQSYNEQFF. CDR3 bases: TGTGCCATCAGTAGACTAGCGGGACAGTCCTACAATGAGCAGTTCTTC.

Only a few counts were recorded for this clone. CDR3 in amino acids: CASRTPSTEAFF. CDR3 sequence (DNA): TGTGCCAGCAGGACCCCTTCTACTGAAGCTTTCTTT. This sequence joins TRBV6-5 and TRBJ1-1; D call uncertain. The CDR3 extends over 12 amino acids. V lost 6 bases and J 5 bases, leaving 10 bases between the germline ends. The germline V gene has CDR1 MNHEY and CDR2 SVGAGI.

V and J are TRBV18 and TRBJ1-3; D is unclear. V shed 2 bases and J shed 0 bases, with 11 bases lying between them. There are 16 residues in the CDR3. Germline V gene lookup returns CDR1 KGHSH and CDR2 LQKENI. The CDR3 loop reads CASSPLGRSSGNTIYF. The CDR3 DNA reads as TGTGCCAGCTCACCATTGGGTAGGAGCTCTGGAAACACCATATATTTT.

The chain joins TRBV2 to TRBJ2-7; 9 positions agree with TRBD1. This CDR3 is 14 amino acids long. The germline gives CDR1 SNHLY, CDR2 FYNNEI. The trim removed 7 bases at V and 5 bases at J, leaving 9 bases unmatched. CDR3: CASNYRQGGNEQYF. The CDR3 DNA reads TGTGCCAGCAACTACAGACAGGGGGGGAACGAGCAGTACTTC.

The DNA of the CDR3 is TGCGCCAGCAGCTCGGACAGGGTCACAGGCTACACCTTC. This codes for CASSSDRVTGYTF. The chain recombines TRBV5-1 with TRBJ1-2; TRBD1 agrees at 8 bases. Trimming cost V 3 bases and J 8 bases; bases outside gene matches: 6. Germline V lookup: CDR1 SGHRS, CDR2 YFSETQ. The CDR3 runs 13 residues.